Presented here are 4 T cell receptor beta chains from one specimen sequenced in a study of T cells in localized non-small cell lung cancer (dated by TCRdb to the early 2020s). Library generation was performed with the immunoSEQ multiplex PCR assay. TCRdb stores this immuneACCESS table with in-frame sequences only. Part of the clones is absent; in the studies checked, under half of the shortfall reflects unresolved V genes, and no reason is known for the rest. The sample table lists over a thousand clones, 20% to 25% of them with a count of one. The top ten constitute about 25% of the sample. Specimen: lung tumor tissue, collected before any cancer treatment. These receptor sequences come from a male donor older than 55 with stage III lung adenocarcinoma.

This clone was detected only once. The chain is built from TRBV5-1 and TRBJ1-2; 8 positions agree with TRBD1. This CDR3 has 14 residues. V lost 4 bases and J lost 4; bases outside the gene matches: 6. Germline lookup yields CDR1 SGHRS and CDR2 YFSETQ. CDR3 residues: CASSLGQATYGYTF. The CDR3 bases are TGCGCCAGCAGCCTGGGACAGGCGACCTATGGCTACACCTTC.

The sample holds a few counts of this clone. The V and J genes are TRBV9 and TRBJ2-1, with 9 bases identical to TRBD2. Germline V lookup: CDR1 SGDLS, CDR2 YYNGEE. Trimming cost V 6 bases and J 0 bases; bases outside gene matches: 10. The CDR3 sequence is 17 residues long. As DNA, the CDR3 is TGTGCCAGCACCCCCGCTAGCGGGGCAAACTCCTACAATGAGCAGTTCTTC. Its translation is CASTPASGANSYNEQFF.

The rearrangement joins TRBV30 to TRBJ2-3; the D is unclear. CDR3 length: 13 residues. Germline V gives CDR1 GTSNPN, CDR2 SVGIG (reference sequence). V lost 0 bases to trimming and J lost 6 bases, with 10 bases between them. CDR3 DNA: TGTGCCTGGAGTGTGAACAGTATGGATACGCAGTATTTT. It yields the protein CAWSVNSMDTQYF. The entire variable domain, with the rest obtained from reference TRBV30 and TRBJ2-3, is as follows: SQTIHQWPATLVQPVGSPLSLECTVEGTSNPNLYWYRQAAGRGLQLLFYSVGIGQISSEVPQNLSASRPQDRQFILSSKKLLLSDSGFYLCAWSVNSMDTQYFGPGTRLTVL.

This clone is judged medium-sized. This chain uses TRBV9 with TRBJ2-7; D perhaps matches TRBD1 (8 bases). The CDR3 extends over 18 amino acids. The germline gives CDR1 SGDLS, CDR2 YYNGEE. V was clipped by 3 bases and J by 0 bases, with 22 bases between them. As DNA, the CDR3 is TGTGCCAGCAGCGCGGGGGGACAGGCCCTTCTCTCCTCCTACGAGCAGTACTTC. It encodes CASSAGGQALLSSYEQYF.